Presented here are 15 T cell receptor beta chains from one specimen sequenced in a study of type 1 regulatory T cells. Study-wide points: Type 1 regulatory T cells had a more restricted TCR repertoire than non-type 1 regulatory T cells.

These TCRs are of unknown antigen specificity. Via MiXCR, TCRdb re-called the reads, giving one row per CDR3 protein. Found here are 6,000 to 6,500 distinct CDR3 sequences, 30% to 40% of them singletons; the top ten hold about 25%. The sample taken for sequencing was cultured type 1 regulatory T (Tr1) cells, either the whole culture or a sorted fraction (not recorded which). The source of these receptors is a human donor in good health.

The table lists this clonotype with a few counts. The chain combines TRBV7-2 with TRBJ2-7; possibly TRBD1 or TRBD2 for D (5 bases each). This CDR3 comprises 14 residues. Germline V CDR1 and CDR2: SGHTA, FQGNSA. Trimming took off 2 bases at V and 2 bases at J, with 10 bases between the two ends. The CDR3: CASSLSRGAYEQYF. The CDR3 nucleotides are TGTGCCAGCAGCTTATCAAGGGGAGCCTACGAGCAGTACTTC.

The rearrangement joins TRBV12-3 or TRBV12-4 to TRBJ2-7; D remains unclear. V lost 4 bases and J 4 bases, leaving 11 bases between the germline ends. The CDR3 extends over 13 amino acids. The CDR3 sequence: CASSSALVYEQYF. CDR3 bases: TGTGCCAGCAGTTCCGCACTTGTTTACGAGCAGTACTTC.

This clonotype is classed as medium-sized (0.01 to 0.1%). The rearrangement links TRBV7-2 to TRBJ2-5; no definite D call. The CDR3 is made up of 12 amino acids. V shed 5 bases and J shed 1 base, with 5 bases lying between them. Germline V gene sequence: CDR1 SGHTA, CDR2 FQGNSA. The chain's CDR3 is CASSRTQETQYF. Here the CDR3 DNA reads TGTGCCAGCAGCCGGACCCAAGAGACCCAGTACTTC.

V usage is TRBV11-2 and J usage is TRBJ1-1; D call uncertain. The CDR3 spans 13 residues. V was cut by 1 base and J by 2 bases, with 5 bases left in between. Germline V gene data show CDR1 as SGHAT and CDR2 as FQNNGV. The CDR3 loop is CASSLGGNTEAFF. CDR3 sequence (DNA): TGTGCCAGCAGCTTAGGGGGTAACACTGAAGCTTTCTTT.

This clonotype was observed a few times. V usage is TRBV12-3 or TRBV12-4 and J usage is TRBJ1-6; weak D call: TRBD1 (6 bases). The CDR3 length is 14 residues. Trimming pared 6 bases from V and 6 bases from J, leaving 12 bases between. CDR3 bases: TGTGCCAGCAGCCCTAACAGGGTTAATTCACCCCTCCACTTT. Amino acids: CASSPNRVNSPLHF.

The chain combines TRBV29-1 with TRBJ2-5; 11 nucleotides agree with TRBD2. The CDR3 has 15 residues. After removal of 3 bases from V and 5 bases from J, the junction contained 8 bases not matched to a gene. Looked up from germline, CDR1 is SQVTM and CDR2 is ANQGSEA. The CDR3 region is CSVDLAGGRTETQYF. The DNA of the CDR3 is TGCAGCGTTGATCTAGCGGGGGGCCGAACGGAGACCCAGTACTTC. Using reference TRBV29-1 and TRBJ2-5 for the parts outside the CDR3, the full variable domain is SAVISQKPSRDICQRGTSLTIQCQVDSQVTMMFWYRQQPGQSLTLIATANQGSEATYESGFVIDKFPISRPNLTFSTLTVSNMSPEDSSIYLCSVDLAGGRTETQYFGPGTRLLVL.

This chain links TRBV9 with TRBJ2-6; 7 positions match TRBD2. The CDR3 contains 16 residues. The germline V gene encodes CDR1 SGDLS and CDR2 YYNGEE. The J segment lost 4 bases and the V segment lost 1 base, leaving 5 bases of the junction unmatched. CDR3 nucleotide sequence: TGTGCCAGCAGCGTATGGGGGAGGGGCGGGGCCAACGTCCTGACTTTC. Amino acid sequence: CASSVWGRGGANVLTF. Drawing the rest from reference TRBV9 and TRBJ2-6, the complete variable domain is DSGVTQTPKHLITATGQRVTLRCSPRSGDLSVYWYQQSLDQGLQFLIQYYNGEERAKGNILERFSAQQFPDLHSELNLSSLELGDSALYFCASSVWGRGGANVLTFGAGSRLTVL.

Within the sample, this clonotype is large. The V call is TRBV7-2, the J call TRBJ2-1; 9 nucleotides line up with TRBD2. V lost 4 bases and J lost 3; bases outside the gene matches: 7. Germline V gene data show CDR1 as SGHTA and CDR2 as FQGNSA. The CDR3 runs to 16 residues. CDR3 loop: CASSYPGLAIYNEQFF. The CDR3 DNA reads as TGTGCCAGCAGCTACCCGGGACTAGCAATCTACAATGAGCAGTTCTTC.

To note about this clonotype: A much bigger clone sits one base away, suggesting this may be a read error. This chain connects TRBV11-2 to TRBJ1-1, with TRBD1 as a possible D gene (5 bases). Germline CDR1 is SGHAT and CDR2 is FQNNGV. The CDR3 consists of 13 residues. The CDR3 DNA sequence: TGTGTCAGCAGCCTTGGGGCGAACACTGAAGCTTTCTTT. It encodes CVSSLGANTEAFF.

The chain is built from TRBV12-3 or TRBV12-4 and TRBJ1-1; possibly TRBD1 for D (5 bases). The V gene lost 5 bases and the J gene lost 8 bases, with 18 bases spanning the gap. The CDR3 consists of 14 residues. The CDR3, as DNA: TGTGCCAGCAGTGAGTGGTTGGGGGGTGCGGAAGCTTTCTTT. Residues: CASSEWLGGAEAFF.

The rearrangement uses TRBV12-3 or TRBV12-4 and TRBJ2-5, with D hard to call. CDR3 length equals 14 residues. The V end was cut by 3 bases, the J end by 1 base, with 9 bases between. CDR3 sequence reads: CASSFTGPQETQYF. As DNA, the CDR3 is TGTGCCAGCAGTTTTACGGGCCCCCAAGAGACCCAGTACTTC.

The CDR3 DNA sequence: TGTGCCAGCAGCGGGACGGTCCCTCCCGGGGAGCTGTTTTTT. This codes for CASSGTVPPGELFF. The chain has TRBV6-5 and TRBJ2-2, with D tentatively TRBD1 or TRBD2 (5 bases each). The CDR3 length is 14 residues. Germline lookup yields CDR1 MNHEY and CDR2 SVGAGI. Trimming removed 6 bases from V and 6 bases from J, with 14 bases in between.

The V gene is TRBV15, the J gene TRBJ2-1; 10 bases are a match to TRBD2. Germline CDR1 LNHNV, CDR2 YYDKDF (reference sequence). This CDR3 contains 17 residues. The trim removed 2 bases at V and 8 bases at J, leaving 12 bases unmatched. CDR3 sequence: CATSRISLAGAPHEQFF. As DNA, the CDR3 is TGTGCCACCAGCAGAATCTCTCTAGCGGGAGCGCCACATGAGCAGTTCTTC.

The chain is built from TRBV9 and TRBJ2-7; 7 nucleotides match TRBD1. Trimming removed 0 bases from V and 0 bases from J; junction bases left unmatched: 3. From germline, CDR1 is SGDLS and CDR2 YYNGEE. The CDR3 covers 15 residues. The CDR3 spells CASSVGGGLSYEQYF. The CDR3 DNA follows: TGTGCCAGCAGCGTAGGAGGGGGCCTCTCCTACGAGCAGTACTTC.

This clonotype was detected ten times or more. This chain links TRBV20-1 with TRBJ2-1; TRBD2 matches 8 bases. Losses at the gene ends were 1 base for V and 3 bases for J; bases not matched to a gene: 5. The germline V gene has CDR1 DFQATT and CDR2 SNEGSKA (reference sequence). This CDR3 is built from 15 residues. The CDR3 protein is CSARGLAGIYNEQFF. Here the CDR3 DNA reads TGCAGTGCTAGAGGTCTAGCGGGTATCTACAATGAGCAGTTCTTC.